A single sample gave rise to the 16 T cell receptor beta chains below, sequenced in a study of shared clonotypes between healthy human individuals. Sequenced by immunoSEQ multiplex PCR; TCRdb stores in-frame clones only, minus some. The table records 600,000 to 750,000 clones, around 72% of them present only once. Source material: memory CD4+ T cells sorted from blood. Sample subset: CD45RA-negative fraction. The receptors come from a woman in her 30s in good health.

The chain carries TRBV19 and TRBJ2-1; D call uncertain. Germline-derived CDR1 and CDR2 are LNHDA and SQIVND (reference sequence). The CDR3 is 13 residues long. V shed 4 bases and J shed 9 bases, with 13 bases lying between them. CDR3 DNA sequence: TGTGCCAGTAGTACTAAAAGGAGTGGTGAGCAGTTCTTC. This sequence encodes CASSTKRSGEQFF.

The chain couples TRBV5-4 to TRBJ2-1; 11 bases agree with TRBD2. This CDR3 comprises 15 residues. CDR1 SGHNT and CDR2 YYREEE come from the germline V gene (reference sequence). V lost 1 base to trimming and J lost 9 bases; unmatched junction nucleotides: 6. CDR3 coding DNA: TGTGCCAGCAGCTTGAATAGCGGGAGGGCGGCTGAGCAGTTCTTC. Protein product: CASSLNSGRAAEQFF.

To note about this clone: At one end, the junction sequence differs from germline, possibly due to a read error. The rearrangement links TRBV28 to TRBJ1-1; D is possibly TRBD1 (6 bases). The CDR3 is 12 amino acids. Germline V gives CDR1 MDHEN, CDR2 SYDVKM. The CDR3 coding sequence is TGTGCCAGCAGTTCACAGGGTTTGAGGTTCCCTTTC. This codes for CASSSQGLRFPF. The variable domain in full, completed from reference TRBV28 and TRBJ1-1, reads DVKVTQSSRYLVKRTGEKVFLECVQDMDHENMFWYRQDPGLGLRLIYFSYDVKMKEKGDIPEGYSVSREKKERFSLILESASTNQTSMYLCASSSQGLRFPFGQGTRLTVV.

The genes are TRBV7-2 and TRBJ2-1, with 11 bases identical to TRBD2. The ends lost 5 bases at V and 5 bases at J; junction bases unmatched: 11. CDR3 size: 17 residues. Germline CDR1 is SGHTA and CDR2 is FQGNSA. The DNA of the CDR3 is TGTGCCAGCAGCCCGAAAACTAGCGGGAGACTGGACAATGAGCAGTTCTTC. It specifies CASSPKTSGRLDNEQFF.

With regard to this clone: The sample has other DNA sequences that encode this CDR3 too. The gene calls are TRBV30 and TRBJ1-5, with D hard to call. CDR3 length: 14 residues. Germline V lookup: CDR1 GTSNPN, CDR2 SVGIG (reference sequence). With 2 bases removed from V and 2 bases from J, the gap between germline ends came to 10 bases. CDR3 coding DNA: TGTGCCTGGAGTACGACGGGAGGCAATCAGCCCCAGCATTTT. Translated: CAWSTTGGNQPQHF.

This clone has ten or more counts. The CDR3 spells CASSWDRGLYGYTF. In DNA form, the CDR3 reads TGTGCCAGCAGTTGGGACAGAGGATTATATGGCTACACCTTC. The chain recombines TRBV6-1 with TRBJ1-2, with 7 bases fitting TRBD1. The V gene end was trimmed by 5 bases and the J gene end by 5 bases; junction bases not matched to a gene: 8. Germline V gene lookup returns CDR1 MNHNS and CDR2 SASEGT. The CDR3 sequence is 14 residues long.

The V and J genes are TRBV5-1 and TRBJ1-1, with D uncertain. The CDR3 runs 14 residues. CDR1 and CDR2 (germline): SGHRS, YFSETQ. V was shortened by 4 bases and J by 1 base, with 11 bases between the two germline ends. CDR3 bases: TGCGCCAGCAGCGCAGGACGAGGGAACACTGAAGCTTTCTTT. Encoded protein: CASSAGRGNTEAFF.

The chain has TRBV28 and TRBJ1-3, with unresolved D. The V end was cut by 6 bases, the J end by 4 bases, with 10 bases between. The germline CDR1 and CDR2 sequences are MDHEN and SYDVKM. The CDR3 is made up of 13 amino acids. CDR3 region: CASSRASGNTIYF. CDR3 coding DNA: TGTGCCAGCAGCCGGGCTTCAGGAAACACCATATATTTT.

This chain connects TRBV28 to TRBJ2-2, with 12 bases that match TRBD1. V was clipped by 2 bases and J by 7 bases; unmatched bases: 5. Germline CDR1 MDHEN, CDR2 SYDVKM. CDR3 length equals 16 residues. Here the CDR3 reads CASSLPGQGAFGELFF. The CDR3 bases are TGTGCCAGCAGTTTACCGGGACAGGGGGCGTTCGGGGAGCTGTTTTTT.

The V call is TRBV11-2, the J call TRBJ2-2, with D tentatively TRBD2 (6 bases). Trimming cost V 3 bases and J 4 bases, with 12 bases left between them. The CDR3 spans 15 residues. Germline assignment: CDR1 SGHAT and CDR2 FQNNGV. CDR3 loop: CASSLEGSGTGELFF. CDR3 nucleotide sequence: TGTGCCAGCAGCTTGGAAGGTAGCGGCACCGGGGAGCTGTTTTTT.

This clone was counted a few times. This chain uses TRBV15 with TRBJ2-7; 8 bases are shared with TRBD2. V lost 3 bases, J lost 4 bases, and 5 bases stayed unmatched. CDR1 and CDR2 (germline): LNHNV, YYDKDF (reference sequence). This CDR3 has 14 amino acids. The CDR3 DNA is TGTGCCACCAGCAGCGGGGGGGATAGTTACGAGCAGTACTTC. Translating it yields CATSSGGDSYEQYF.

V and J are TRBV2 and TRBJ2-1; the match to TRBD2 covers 9 bases. Germline V gene sequence: CDR1 SNHLY, CDR2 FYNNEI. Unmatched junction bases numbered 4, after V lost 4 bases and J lost 6 bases. CDR3 length equals 14 residues. The CDR3 spells CASSGGGRANEQFF. CDR3 bases: TGTGCCAGCAGTGGGGGCGGGAGGGCCAATGAGCAGTTCTTC.

The chain couples TRBV6-4 to TRBJ2-1; D possibly uses TRBD1 or TRBD2 (6 bases each). In germline, CDR1 is MRHNA, CDR2 SNTAGT. The CDR3 extends over 13 amino acids. V lost 1 base and J lost 13, with 14 bases in between. In DNA form, the CDR3 reads TGTGCCAGCAGTGACTTAGGGGGAGCGGGTCAGTTCTTC. Residues: CASSDLGGAGQFF.

This clone was seen just once. V and J are TRBV7-8 and TRBJ2-7; 10 bases fit TRBD2. Germline CDR1 SGHVS, CDR2 FQNEAQ. This CDR3 has 15 amino acids. The V and J ends lost 2 bases and 6 bases, in that order; junction bases with no gene match: 7. The CDR3 DNA reads as TGTGCCAGCAGCTTACTAGCGGGAGCTGACGGCGAGCAGTACTTC. The encoded protein is CASSLLAGADGEQYF.

This clone was seen more than once but under ten times. The chain combines TRBV2 with TRBJ1-4; D gene unclear. The CDR3 contains 14 residues. V gave up 6 bases and J gave up 11 bases, with 19 bases separating them. Germline V CDR1 and CDR2: SNHLY, FYNNEI. CDR3 DNA: TGTGCCAGCAGGAAGACTCCCCTCTCGGGCAAACTGTTTTTT. Its protein product is CASRKTPLSGKLFF.

This chain connects TRBV2 to TRBJ1-2, with D unresolved. The V end lost 1 base, the J end lost 6 bases, and 9 bases lay between the germline ends. This CDR3 is 13 amino acids long. Germline CDR1 SNHLY, CDR2 FYNNEI. CDR3 DNA sequence: TGTGCCAGCAGTGAAGTCAGGTGGAATGGCTACACCTTC. It yields the protein CASSEVRWNGYTF.